One sample yielded the 3 T cell receptor beta chains listed below, sequenced in a study of T cell changes during pregnancy in multiple sclerosis. Produced via immunoSEQ multiplex PCR; TCRdb's table is partial and in-frame only. The sample consists of roughly 100,000 clones, 92% of them appearing once. Sample: peripheral blood, taken after pregnancy. Every receptor here comes from a female donor with multiple sclerosis, enrolled in a pregnancy study.

The chain is built from TRBV6-5 and TRBJ2-7, with TRBD1 matching over 10 bases. V lost 4 bases and J lost 0; bases outside the gene matches: 3. This CDR3 has 15 residues. Germline CDR1 reads MNHEY; CDR2 reads SVGAGI. CDR3 nucleotide sequence: TGTGCCAGCAGTTGGGGGACAGGGGTCTCCTACGAGCAGTACTTC. Protein sequence: CASSWGTGVSYEQYF.

The chain joins TRBV7-2 to TRBJ1-1, with D hard to call. The V gene lost 5 bases and the J gene lost 8 bases, with 12 bases spanning the gap. Germline loops: CDR1 SGHTA, CDR2 FQGNSA. The CDR3 totals 12 residues. CDR3 DNA: TGTGCCAGCAGCCATCCGTGGGCGGAAGCTTTCTTT. It encodes CASSHPWAEAFF.

The V call is TRBV11-2, the J call TRBJ2-7; TRBD2 aligns across 7 bases. In germline, CDR1 is SGHAT, CDR2 FQNNGV. The V gene end was trimmed by 5 bases and the J gene end by 10 bases; junction bases not matched to a gene: 11. This CDR3 is 13 amino acids long. The CDR3 loop reads CASSPDGTTPQYF. The CDR3 DNA reads TGTGCCAGCAGCCCAGATGGGACTACTCCACAGTACTTC.